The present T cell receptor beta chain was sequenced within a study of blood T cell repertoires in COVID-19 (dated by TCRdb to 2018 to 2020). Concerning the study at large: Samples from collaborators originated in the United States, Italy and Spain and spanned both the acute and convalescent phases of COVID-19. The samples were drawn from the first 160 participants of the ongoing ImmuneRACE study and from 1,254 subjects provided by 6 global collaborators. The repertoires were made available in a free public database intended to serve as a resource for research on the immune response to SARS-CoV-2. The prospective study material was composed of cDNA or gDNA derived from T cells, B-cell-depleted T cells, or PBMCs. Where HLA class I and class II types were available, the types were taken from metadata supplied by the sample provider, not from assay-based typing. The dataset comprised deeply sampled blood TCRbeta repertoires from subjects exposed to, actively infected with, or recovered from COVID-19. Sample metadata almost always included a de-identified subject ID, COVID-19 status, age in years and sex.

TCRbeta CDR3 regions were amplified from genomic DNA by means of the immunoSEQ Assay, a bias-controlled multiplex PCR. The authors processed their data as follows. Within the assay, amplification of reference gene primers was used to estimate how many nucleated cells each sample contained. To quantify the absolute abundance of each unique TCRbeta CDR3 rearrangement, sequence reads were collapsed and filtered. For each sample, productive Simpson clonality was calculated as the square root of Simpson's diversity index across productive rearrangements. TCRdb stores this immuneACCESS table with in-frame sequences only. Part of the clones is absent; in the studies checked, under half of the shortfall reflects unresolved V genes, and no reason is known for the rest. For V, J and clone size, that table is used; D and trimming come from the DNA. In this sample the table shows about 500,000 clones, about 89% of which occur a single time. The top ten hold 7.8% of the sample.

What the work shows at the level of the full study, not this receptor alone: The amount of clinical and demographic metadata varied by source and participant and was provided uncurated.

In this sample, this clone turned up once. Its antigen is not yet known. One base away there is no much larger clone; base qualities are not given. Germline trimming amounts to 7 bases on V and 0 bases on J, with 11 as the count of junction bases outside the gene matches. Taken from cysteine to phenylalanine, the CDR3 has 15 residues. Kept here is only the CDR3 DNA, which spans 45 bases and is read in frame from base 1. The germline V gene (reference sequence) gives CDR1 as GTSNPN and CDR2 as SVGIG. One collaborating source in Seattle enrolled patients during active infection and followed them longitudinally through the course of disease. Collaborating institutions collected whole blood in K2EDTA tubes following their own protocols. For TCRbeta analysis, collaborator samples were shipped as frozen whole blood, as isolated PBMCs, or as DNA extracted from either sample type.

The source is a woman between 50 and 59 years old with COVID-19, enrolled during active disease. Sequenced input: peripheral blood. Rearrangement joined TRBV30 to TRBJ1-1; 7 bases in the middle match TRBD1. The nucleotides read TGTGCCTTGTATGATCGGGACAGATTGAACACTGAAGCTTTCTTT. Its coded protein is CALYDRDRLNTEAFF.